A single sample gave rise to the 13 T cell receptor beta chains below, sequenced in a study of T cell clonality in common variable immunodeficiency. Assay used: immunoSEQ multiplex PCR; TCRdb lists only in-frame clones, some missing. The sample contains around 40,000 clones, none of them singletons. Sequenced material: peripheral blood mononuclear cells. These receptors all stem from a person between 18 and 69 years old in good health.

This clone came up many times. Read coverage stops 3 residues before the CDR3 terminus; the germline J gene supplies the remainder. The V call is TRBV4-1, the J call TRBJ1-4; 8 positions match TRBD1. The CDR3 runs 14 residues. Germline V gene lookup returns CDR1 MGHRA and CDR2 YSYEKL. This chain's CDR3 is CASSQEGQGGKLFF. Incomplete CDR3 DNA: TGCGCCAGCAGCCAAGAAGGACAGGGAGGCAAA.

The table lists this clone with a few counts. A read error may account for a junction end that differs from germline. The CDR3 end falls 3 residues outside the read, so it is completed with the germline J gene. This specimen includes other DNA sequences encoding the same CDR3. This sequence joins TRBV19 and TRBJ2-7, with 8 positions matching TRBD2. The CDR3 sequence is 15 residues long. The germline V gene encodes CDR1 LNHDA and CDR2 SQIVND (reference sequence). The sequenced CDR3 bases are TGTGCCGGTAGTATAGTGGGCCAGCGGGGGAACGAG. This translates into CAGSIVGQRGNE. The whole CDR3 protein reads CAGSIVGQRGNEQYF.

This clone was observed at least ten times. The read falls 3 residues short of the CDR3 end, and the missing part is taken from the germline J gene. This chain uses TRBV7-6 with TRBJ2-2; 12 nucleotides agree with TRBD2. The V gene's germline CDR1 is SGHVS and CDR2 FNYEAQ. CDR3 length: 16 residues. V lost 5 bases to trimming and J lost 7 bases; unmatched junction nucleotides: 8. The CDR3 loop reads CASSQGLAGLGGELFF. The CDR3 bases that were read are TGTGCCAGCAGCCAAGGACTAGCGGGACTCGGCGGGGAG. Using reference TRBV7-6 and TRBJ2-2 for the parts outside the CDR3, the full variable domain is GAGVSQSPRYKVTKRGQDVALRCDPISGHVSLYWYRQALGQGPEFLTYFNYEAQQDKSGLPNDRFSAERPEGSISTLTIQRTEQRDSAMYRCASSQGLAGLGGELFFGEGSRLTVL.

This clone was picked up a small number of times. This likely reflects a read error, since a far larger clone is one base away. The CDR3 goes on 3 residues after the read ends, and that part is filled in from the germline J gene. The chain uses TRBV30 and TRBJ1-2; weak D call: TRBD1 (6 bases). Per the germline V gene, CDR1 is GTSNPN and CDR2 is SVGIG (reference sequence). The CDR3 runs 13 residues. CDR3 sequence: CAWRDSSYNEYTF. Incomplete CDR3 DNA: TGTGCCTGGAGGGACAGCTCCTACAATGAG.

As concerns this clone: The read stops 3 residues short of the end of the CDR3; the missing end is completed from the germline J gene. The V call is TRBV11-2, the J call TRBJ2-3; D is ambiguous. The CDR3 consists of 15 residues. Germline CDR1 and CDR2: SGHAT and FQNNGV. The V and J ends lost 7 bases and 3 bases respectively, with 17 bases between them. The CDR3: CASTTSGYGTDTQYF. The sequenced part of the CDR3 DNA is TGTGCCAGCACCACCTCCGGGTACGGGACAGATACG.

This clone was seen many times. The read finishes 3 residues shy of the CDR3 end, and the germline J gene is used to complete it. The chain carries TRBV6-2 or TRBV6-3 and TRBJ1-2; TRBD1 matches 10 bases. The CDR3 is made up of 13 amino acids. Germline V gives CDR1 MNHEY, CDR2 SVGEGT. The CDR3 is CASSSPTGGHYTF. The sequenced CDR3 bases are TGTGCCAGCAGTTCCCCGACAGGGGGCCAT.

This clone was picked up many times. The CDR3 end lies 3 residues beyond the end of the read and is filled in from the germline J gene. The chain uses TRBV14 and TRBJ2-6; a possible D gene is TRBD1 (6 bases). Trimming cost V 4 bases and J 0 bases, with 16 bases left between them. Per germline, CDR1 SGHDN and CDR2 FVKESK. CDR3 length equals 18 residues. The covered CDR3 bases are TGTGCCAGCAGCCCCGGACAGTTTGGGCCCTCTGGGGCCAACGTC. Its protein is CASSPGQFGPSGANV. The full CDR3 protein reads CASSPGQFGPSGANVLTF.

To note about this clone: The DNA ends 3 residues before the CDR3 does, and the rest of the CDR3 is filled in from the germline J gene. V is TRBV19 and J is TRBJ2-2; 8 nucleotides match TRBD2. Germline V CDR1 and CDR2: LNHDA, SQIVND (reference sequence). This CDR3 region has 14 residues. The DNA read from the CDR3 is TGTGCCAGTACGGGAGGGAATGGGGCCAACGTG. It is translated as CASTGGNGANV. The CDR3 reads in full as CASTGGNGANVLFF. Variable domain in full (rest from reference TRBV19 and TRBJ2-2): DGGITQSPKYLFRKEGQNVTLSCEQNLNHDAMYWYRQDPGQGLRLIYYSQIVNDFQKGDIAEGYSVSREKKESFPLTVTSAQKNPTAFYLCASTGGNGANVLFFGEGSRLTVL.

This clone was seen ten or more times. The read terminates 3 residues ahead of where the CDR3 ends, so the germline J gene completes it. The rearrangement joins TRBV19 to TRBJ2-1; 7 bases fit TRBD2. The CDR3 is 13 residues long. Germline CDR1 LNHDA, CDR2 SQIVND (reference sequence). V shed 4 bases and J 3 bases; nucleotides not matched to a gene: 0. The CDR3: CASSRTSYNEQFF. Partial CDR3 DNA: TGTGCCAGTAGTAGGACTAGCTACAATGAG.

This clone was detected ten times or more. The CDR3 goes on 3 residues after the read ends, and that part is filled in from the germline J gene. The genes are TRBV6-2 or TRBV6-3 and TRBJ2-7; D may match TRBD1 or TRBD2 (5 bases each). Trimming removed 9 bases from V and 6 bases from J, with 15 bases in between. The CDR3 runs 12 residues. Germline V gives CDR1 MNHEY, CDR2 SVGEGT. Incomplete CDR3 DNA: TGTGCCAGTACCAGGCAGGGAGCCGAG. As protein: CASTRQGAE. The full-length CDR3 reads as CASTRQGAEQYF.

This clone appeared many times. The CDR3 extends 3 residues past the end of the read, so its final part is completed from the germline J gene. The chain couples TRBV12-3 or TRBV12-4 to TRBJ2-3; 7 nucleotides agree with TRBD2. This CDR3 has 12 residues. The sequenced part of the CDR3 DNA is TGTGCCAGCAGTTCGTTTGGGGGGGCG. Protein product: CASSSFGGA. The CDR3, in full, reads CASSSFGGAQYF.

This clone showed up many times. Read data end 3 residues before the CDR3 end; the end is taken from the germline J gene. The chain links TRBV18 to TRBJ1-5; 7 positions match TRBD1. The CDR3 runs 15 residues. V shed 4 bases and J 2 bases; nucleotides not matched to a gene: 5. CDR1 KGHSH and CDR2 LQKENI come from the germline V gene. The DNA read from the CDR3 is TGTGCCAGCTCACAGGGACAGTGGGGCAATCAGCCC. Protein: CASSQGQWGNQP. The entire CDR3 protein is CASSQGQWGNQPQHF.

This clone has only a few counts. The read ends 3 residues before the CDR3 terminus; that terminus is restored from the germline J gene. The chain employs TRBV4-2 and TRBJ2-7, with TRBD1 identical over 7 bases. Trimming took 0 bases from V and 4 from J; bases not matched to a gene: 6. This CDR3 spans 15 amino acids. Germline V gene data show CDR1 as LGHNA and CDR2 as YNFKEQ. CDR3 residues: CASSQDLGQYYEQYF. CDR3 bases read: TGTGCCAGCAGCCAAGACTTGGGACAGTATTACGAG.